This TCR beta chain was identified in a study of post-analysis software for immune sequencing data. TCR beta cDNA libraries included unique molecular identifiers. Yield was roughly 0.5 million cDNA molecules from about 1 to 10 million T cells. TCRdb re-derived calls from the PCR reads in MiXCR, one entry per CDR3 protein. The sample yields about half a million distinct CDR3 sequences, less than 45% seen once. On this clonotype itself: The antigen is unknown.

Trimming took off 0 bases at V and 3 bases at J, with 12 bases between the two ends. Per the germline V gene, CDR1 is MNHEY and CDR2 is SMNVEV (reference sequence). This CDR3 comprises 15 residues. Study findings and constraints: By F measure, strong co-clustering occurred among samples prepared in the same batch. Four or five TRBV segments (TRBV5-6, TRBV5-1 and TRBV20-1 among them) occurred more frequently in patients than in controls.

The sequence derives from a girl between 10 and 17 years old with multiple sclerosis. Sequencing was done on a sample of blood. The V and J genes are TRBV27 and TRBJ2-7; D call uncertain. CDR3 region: CASSLSHLVVYEQYF. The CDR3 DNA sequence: TGTGCCAGCAGTTTATCGCATCTCGTGGTCTACGAGCAGTACTTC.